A single sample is the source of the 26 T cell receptor beta chains below, sequenced in a study of T cell responses to AZD1222 COVID-19 vaccine. Repertoires were generated with immunoSEQ multiplex PCR, while TCRdb's copy carries only in-frame clones and drops some. The table shows 100,000 to 150,000 clones, with about 90% occurring only once. The input for sequencing was peripheral blood, taken on day 0 of AZD1222 vaccination. The source is an adult in good health.

The chain links TRBV6-5 to TRBJ1-5; 7 nucleotides align to TRBD1. J lost 4 bases, V lost 10 bases, and 10 bases had no gene match. Germline CDR1 MNHEY, CDR2 SVGAGI. The CDR3 extends over 14 amino acids. CDR3 coding DNA: TGTGCCACAATAGGGACAGTCGTGAATCAGCCCCAGCATTTT. This gives the protein CATIGTVVNQPQHF.

J is TRBJ1-4 and V is TRBV10-2; weak D call: TRBD1 (5 bases). Germline lookup yields CDR1 WSHSY and CDR2 SAAADI. This CDR3 spans 14 amino acids. V shed 3 bases and J shed 7 bases, with 12 bases lying between them. In nucleotides, the CDR3 is TGCGCCAGCAGTGAAGGGGTGATGGGTGAAAAACTGTTTTTT. Translated, it gives CASSEGVMGEKLFF.

The CDR3 sequence: CATSRPGQGSYEQYF. The CDR3 bases are TGTGCCACCAGCAGACCGGGACAGGGCTCCTACGAGCAGTACTTC. The chain links TRBV15 to TRBJ2-7; 9 bases map to TRBD1. CDR3 size: 15 residues. CDR1 is LNHNV and CDR2 is YYDKDF in the germline V gene (reference sequence). After removal of 2 bases from V and 0 bases from J, the junction contained 2 bases not matched to a gene.

This clone was seen a handful of times. The rearrangement links TRBV13 to TRBJ1-1; TRBD1 matches at 7 bases. The CDR3 is made up of 18 amino acids. The V segment lost 5 bases and the J segment 1 base; nucleotides outside the gene matches: 16. Per germline, CDR1 PRHDT and CDR2 FYEKMQ (reference sequence). The CDR3 here is CASSPSDRIHITNTEAFF. The DNA for the CDR3 is TGTGCCAGCAGCCCTTCGGACAGGATCCATATAACGAACACTGAAGCTTTCTTT.

This clone was seen only once. The genes are TRBV5-5 and TRBJ1-1; perhaps TRBD1 as D (6 bases). The CDR3 extends over 13 amino acids. CDR1 is SGHKS and CDR2 is YYEKEE in the germline V gene (reference sequence). The V gene lost 6 bases and the J gene lost 7 bases, with 16 bases spanning the gap. The CDR3 loop is CASNPTGKLEAFF. The CDR3 nucleotides read TGTGCCAGCAATCCTACAGGGAAGCTTGAAGCTTTCTTT.

Only one count was recorded for this clone. The rearrangement links TRBV5-1 to TRBJ1-1; 8 nucleotides match TRBD1. After removal of 0 bases from V and 0 bases from J, the junction contained 7 bases not matched to a gene. The CDR3 extends over 17 amino acids. Germline V CDR1 and CDR2: SGHRS, YFSETQ. The CDR3 sequence is CASSLVRTGSMNTEAFF. CDR3 coding DNA: TGCGCCAGCAGCTTGGTTCGGACAGGGTCGATGAACACTGAAGCTTTCTTT.

The J gene is TRBJ2-2, the V gene TRBV14, with 9 positions matching TRBD1. Germline V gives CDR1 SGHDN, CDR2 FVKESK. Trimming removed 2 bases from V and 5 bases from J; junction bases left unmatched: 9. There are 17 residues in the CDR3. In DNA, the CDR3 is TGTGCCAGCAGCCAACATGTGGGGACAGGGTCAACCGGGGAGCTGTTTTTT. It codes for CASSQHVGTGSTGELFF.

The V call is TRBV28, the J call TRBJ2-2; no reliable D call. V lost 6 bases to trimming and J lost 2 bases, with 7 bases between them. The CDR3 has 13 amino acids. Germline loops: CDR1 MDHEN, CDR2 SYDVKM. Written as DNA, the CDR3 is TGTGCCAGCAGAGCTGGAAACACCGGGGAGCTGTTTTTT. This gives the protein CASRAGNTGELFF.

The rearrangement joins TRBV4-1 to TRBJ1-4, with D hard to call. Germline V gives CDR1 MGHRA, CDR2 YSYEKL. The germline V and J ends were trimmed by 0 bases and 10 bases, with 12 bases remaining between them. There are 14 residues in the CDR3. The CDR3 spells CASSQEGVSGKLFF. CDR3 DNA: TGCGCCAGCAGCCAAGAAGGAGTGTCCGGAAAACTGTTTTTT.

The gene calls are TRBV27 and TRBJ1-1; tentatively, D is TRBD1 (6 bases). Germline V gives CDR1 MNHEY, CDR2 SMNVEV (reference sequence). The length of the CDR3 is 14 residues. V gave up 3 bases and J gave up 4 bases, with 12 bases separating them. CDR3 sequence: CASSLRQGSTEAFF. CDR3 nucleotides: TGTGCCAGCAGTTTGAGGCAGGGGAGCACTGAAGCTTTCTTT.

V gene TRBV5-1 combines with J gene TRBJ1-4; D might be TRBD1 (5 bases). This CDR3 contains 12 residues. Deletions cut 4 bases from V and 15 bases from J, with 16 bases between. Germline V gene sequence: CDR1 SGHRS, CDR2 YFSETQ. This CDR3 reads CASSRDGGLVFF. The CDR3, as DNA: TGCGCCAGCAGCCGGGACGGAGGGTTGGTGTTTTTT.

The rearrangement joins TRBV7-2 to TRBJ1-6; D perhaps matches TRBD1 (6 bases). There are 15 residues in the CDR3. Trimming left V 1 base short and J 8 bases short, with 12 bases between. Per the germline V gene, CDR1 is SGHTA and CDR2 is FQGNSA. CDR3 protein: CASSLDTGRDSPLHF. The CDR3 coding sequence is TGTGCCAGCAGCTTAGATACAGGGCGGGATTCACCCCTCCACTTT.

This sequence joins TRBV7-8 and TRBJ2-1; D is possibly TRBD1 or TRBD2 (5 bases each). V lost 7 bases to trimming and J lost 4 bases, with 17 bases between them. CDR1 is SGHVS, CDR2 FQNEAQ, per germline. This CDR3 is 15 amino acids long. CDR3 region: CASMGVRHPYNEQFF. In DNA, the CDR3 is TGTGCCAGCATGGGGGTGCGACACCCTTACAATGAGCAGTTCTTC.

This clone has a single count. The rearrangement links TRBV30 to TRBJ1-3, with D unclear. The CDR3 consists of 13 residues. The germline gives CDR1 GTSNPN, CDR2 SVGIG (reference sequence). Trimming shortened V by 5 bases and J by 0 bases, and 8 bases separated the two germline ends. The DNA for the CDR3 is TGTGCCTGGGGAATTCTCTCTGGAAACACCATATATTTT. Translating gives CAWGILSGNTIYF.

This clone is a singleton in its sample. This chain connects TRBV19 to TRBJ1-4, with TRBD1 matching 8 bases. Trimming cost V 7 bases and J 0 bases; bases outside gene matches: 13. The V gene's germline CDR1 is LNHDA and CDR2 SQIVND (reference sequence). This CDR3 comprises 18 residues. The CDR3 nucleotides are TGTGCCAGTACAATCAGGGGGCGAGAATTCGCAACTAATGAAAAACTGTTTTTT. Its protein product is CASTIRGREFATNEKLFF.

The CDR3 is CASVGRWGPLHF. CDR3 DNA: TGTGCCAGCGTTGGTAGGTGGGGGCCCCTCCACTTT. This rearrangement joins TRBV27 to TRBJ1-6; weak D call: TRBD1 (5 bases). CDR3 length: 12 amino acids. Germline V gene data show CDR1 as MNHEY and CDR2 as SMNVEV (reference sequence). Between the trimmed V and J ends, which lost 8 bases and 13 bases, there was a span of 15 bases.

J is TRBJ1-1 and V is TRBV29-1; 7 nucleotides match TRBD1. V dropped 7 bases and J dropped 2; count of bases not matched to a gene: 7. Germline CDR1 is SQVTM and CDR2 is ANQGSEA. The CDR3 has 13 residues. The CDR3: CSASTGTNTEAFF. CDR3 DNA: TGCAGCGCTTCGACAGGGACCAACACTGAAGCTTTCTTT.

This chain connects TRBV30 to TRBJ2-7, with 8 bases fitting TRBD1. J lost 1 base, V lost 3 bases, and 5 bases had no gene match. The length of the CDR3 is 14 residues. Per germline, CDR1 GTSNPN and CDR2 SVGIG (reference sequence). This chain's CDR3 is CAWRAGQGSYEQYF. The CDR3, as DNA: TGTGCCTGGAGGGCAGGACAGGGTTCCTACGAGCAGTACTTC.

V gene TRBV7-9 combines with J gene TRBJ1-1, with D perhaps TRBD1 (6 bases). Trimming stripped 4 bases from V and 4 bases from J, with 16 bases between. There are 15 residues in the CDR3. Germline V gives CDR1 SEHNR, CDR2 FQNEAQ (reference sequence). The CDR3 DNA follows: TGTGCCAGCAGCTCCACACAGGGCATTAGCACTGAAGCTTTCTTT. The encoded protein is CASSSTQGISTEAFF.

The chain is built from TRBV7-2 and TRBJ2-4; weak D call: TRBD2 (6 bases). The germline V gene has CDR1 SGHTA and CDR2 FQGNSA. This CDR3 spans 14 amino acids. V shed 5 bases and J shed 2 bases, with 10 bases lying between them. CDR3 region: CASSTRDSKNIQYF. CDR3 nucleotides: TGTGCCAGCAGCACCCGGGACTCCAAAAACATTCAGTACTTC.

The genes are TRBV7-8 and TRBJ2-7; D remains unclear. V gave up 5 bases and J gave up 1 base, with 9 bases separating them. CDR1 and CDR2 (germline): SGHVS, FQNEAQ. This CDR3 region has 13 residues. This chain's CDR3 is CASSRTGSYEQYF. DNA of the CDR3: TGTGCCAGCAGCCGAACGGGTTCCTACGAGCAGTACTTC.

This chain uses TRBV3-1 (or the pseudogene TRBV3-2) with TRBJ2-5, with D possibly being TRBD1 (6 bases). CDR1 and CDR2 (germline): LGHDT, YNNKEL (reference sequence). V dropped 3 bases and J dropped 4 bases, with 12 bases sitting between them. There are 14 residues in the CDR3. The CDR3 DNA reads TGTGCCAGCAGCCATAAGACAGGACGAGAGACCCAGTACTTC. Amino acids: CASSHKTGRETQYF.

The chain couples TRBV2 to TRBJ1-1, with D uncertain. The CDR3 loop spans 14 amino acids. Trimming stripped 5 bases from V and 1 base from J, with 11 bases between. Germline V gives CDR1 SNHLY, CDR2 FYNNEI. CDR3 amino acids: CASSREDSNTEAFF. The CDR3 DNA reads TGTGCCAGCAGTCGGGAAGACTCGAACACTGAAGCTTTCTTT.

The chain couples TRBV18 to TRBJ2-3, with D perhaps being TRBD1 or TRBD2 (5 bases each). V dropped 0 bases and J dropped 2 bases, with 9 bases sitting between them. The CDR3 spans 15 residues. From germline, CDR1 is KGHSH and CDR2 LQKENI. This CDR3 reads CASSPPTGPTDTQYF. DNA of the CDR3: TGTGCCAGCTCACCACCGACGGGGCCCACAGATACGCAGTATTTT.

In its sample, this clone was seen a few times. V and J are TRBV6-5 and TRBJ1-2; D uncertain. Trimming took off 6 bases at V and 3 bases at J, with 17 bases between the two ends. This CDR3 region has 15 residues. The germline CDR1 and CDR2 sequences are MNHEY and SVGAGI. This CDR3 reads CASSPEGHGYYGYTF. The DNA of the CDR3 is TGTGCCAGCAGCCCGGAAGGTCACGGGTACTATGGCTACACCTTC.

This clone was seen only once. The V and J genes are TRBV28 and TRBJ2-1; 12 positions match TRBD2. Unmatched junction bases numbered 14, after V lost 2 bases and J lost 9 bases. The CDR3 sequence is 18 residues long. Germline CDR1 reads MDHEN; CDR2 reads SYDVKM. The CDR3 bases are TGTGCCAGCAGTTTACGAGGGCTAGCGGGAGGGCCCGAGAGTGAGCAGTTCTTC. Translating it yields CASSLRGLAGGPESEQFF.